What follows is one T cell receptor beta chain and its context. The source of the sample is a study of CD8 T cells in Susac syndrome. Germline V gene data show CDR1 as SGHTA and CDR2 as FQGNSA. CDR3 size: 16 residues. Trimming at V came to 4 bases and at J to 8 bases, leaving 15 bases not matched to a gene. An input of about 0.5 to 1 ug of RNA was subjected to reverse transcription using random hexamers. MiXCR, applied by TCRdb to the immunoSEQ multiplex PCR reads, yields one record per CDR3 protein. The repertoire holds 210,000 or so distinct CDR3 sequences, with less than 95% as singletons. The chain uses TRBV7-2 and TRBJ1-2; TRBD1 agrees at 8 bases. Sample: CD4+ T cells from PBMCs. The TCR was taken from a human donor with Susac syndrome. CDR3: CASSSSTVQGARGYTF. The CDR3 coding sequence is TGTGCCAGCAGCTCCTCGACCGTTCAGGGGGCTCGGGGCTACACCTTC.